This TCR beta chain was observed in a study of blood T cells in healthy people across ages. PCR was performed a second time for about 6 to 11 cycles using a sample-barcoded 5' primer and a J-beta primer mix. TCRdb used MiXCR to reprocess the 5' RACE reads, holding one entry per CDR3 protein. Here the sample spans 800,000 to 950,000 distinct CDR3 sequences, approximately 32% being singletons. Germline lookup yields CDR1 KGHDR and CDR2 SFDVKD. The CDR3 totals 13 residues. As concerns this clonotype: Its target is unknown. This may come from a read error, since a much larger clone is one base off.

Study results and limitations: As age increased, TCR beta diversity per million T cells fell in a roughly linear fashion.

The same data also contributed to another study, on T cells of mothers and their children. This second report adds: cDNA was synthesized from all extracted RNA at approximately 1.5 ug per reaction.

The chain employs TRBV24-1 and TRBJ2-5; D not resolved. The sequencing input was blood. The clonotype was recovered from a woman in her thirties or forties in good health. The CDR3, as DNA: TGTACCACCAGTGGAAAGGGTGGGGAGACCCAGTACTTC. Translating it yields CTTSGKGGETQYF.